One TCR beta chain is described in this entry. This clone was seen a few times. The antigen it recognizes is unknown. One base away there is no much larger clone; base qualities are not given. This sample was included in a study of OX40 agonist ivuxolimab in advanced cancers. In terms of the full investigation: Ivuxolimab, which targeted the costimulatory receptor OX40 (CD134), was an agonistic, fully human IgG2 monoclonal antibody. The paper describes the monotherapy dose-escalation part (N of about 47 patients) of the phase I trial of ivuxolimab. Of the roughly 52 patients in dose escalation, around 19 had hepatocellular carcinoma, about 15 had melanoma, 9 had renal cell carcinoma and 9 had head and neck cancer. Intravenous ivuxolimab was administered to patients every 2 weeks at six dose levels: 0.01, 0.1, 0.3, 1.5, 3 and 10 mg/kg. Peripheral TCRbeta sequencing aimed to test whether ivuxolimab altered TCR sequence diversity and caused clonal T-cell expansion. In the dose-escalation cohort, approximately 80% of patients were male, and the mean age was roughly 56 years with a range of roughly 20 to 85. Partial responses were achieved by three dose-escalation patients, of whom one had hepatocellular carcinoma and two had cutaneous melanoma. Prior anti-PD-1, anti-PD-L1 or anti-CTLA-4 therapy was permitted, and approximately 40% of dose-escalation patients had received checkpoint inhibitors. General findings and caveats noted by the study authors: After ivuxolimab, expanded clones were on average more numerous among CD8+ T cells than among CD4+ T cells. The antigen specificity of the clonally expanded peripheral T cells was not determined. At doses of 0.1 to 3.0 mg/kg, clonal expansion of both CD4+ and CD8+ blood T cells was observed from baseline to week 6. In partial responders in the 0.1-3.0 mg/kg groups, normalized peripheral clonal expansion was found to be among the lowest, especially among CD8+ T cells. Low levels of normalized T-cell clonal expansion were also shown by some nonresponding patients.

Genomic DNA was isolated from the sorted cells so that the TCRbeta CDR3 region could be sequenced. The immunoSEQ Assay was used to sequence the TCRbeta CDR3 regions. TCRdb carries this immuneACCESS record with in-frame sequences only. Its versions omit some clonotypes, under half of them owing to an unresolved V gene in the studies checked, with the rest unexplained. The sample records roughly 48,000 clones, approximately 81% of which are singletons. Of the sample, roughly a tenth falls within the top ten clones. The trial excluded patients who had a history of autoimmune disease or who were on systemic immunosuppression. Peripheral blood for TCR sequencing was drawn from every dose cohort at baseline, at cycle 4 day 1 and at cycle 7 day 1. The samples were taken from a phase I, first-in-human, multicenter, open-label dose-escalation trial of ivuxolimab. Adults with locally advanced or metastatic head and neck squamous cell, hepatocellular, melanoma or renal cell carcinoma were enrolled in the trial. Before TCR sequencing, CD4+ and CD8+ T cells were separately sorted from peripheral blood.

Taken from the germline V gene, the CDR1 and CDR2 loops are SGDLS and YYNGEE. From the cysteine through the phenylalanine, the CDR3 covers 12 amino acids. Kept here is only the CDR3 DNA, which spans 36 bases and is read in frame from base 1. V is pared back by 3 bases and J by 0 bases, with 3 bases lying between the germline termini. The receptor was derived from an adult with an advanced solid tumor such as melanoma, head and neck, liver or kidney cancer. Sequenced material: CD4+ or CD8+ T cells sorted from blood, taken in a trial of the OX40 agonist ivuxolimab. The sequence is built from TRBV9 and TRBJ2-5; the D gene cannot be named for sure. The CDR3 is CASSANQETQYF. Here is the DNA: TGTGCCAGCAGCGCCAACCAAGAGACCCAGTACTTC.